Shown below are 14 T cell receptor beta chains from a single sample sequenced in a study of blood T cell repertoires in COVID-19. Measured with immunoSEQ multiplex PCR; TCRdb has only the in-frame clones, and not every one. The sample has about 72,000 clones, approximately 91% seen once. Sequencing used peripheral blood. These receptors all come from a man aged 50-59 years with acute or convalescent COVID-19.

The rearrangement links TRBV5-6 to TRBJ2-7; 9 nucleotides agree with TRBD1. Losses at the gene ends were 2 bases for V and 4 bases for J; bases not matched to a gene: 4. This CDR3 has 14 amino acids. Germline loops: CDR1 SGHDT, CDR2 YYEEEE. The CDR3 loop is CASSFGQGWYEQYF. The CDR3 DNA follows: TGTGCCAGCAGCTTTGGACAGGGGTGGTACGAGCAGTACTTC.

The V gene is TRBV10-3, the J gene TRBJ2-5; 8 nucleotides agree with TRBD2. CDR3 length: 16 amino acids. From germline, CDR1 is ENHRY and CDR2 SYGVKD. V lost 2 bases and J lost 5; bases outside the gene matches: 10. CDR3 sequence (DNA): TGTGCCATCAGTGAGGGGCTCGGGGGGGCTTTGGAGACCCAGTACTTC. This gives the protein CAISEGLGGALETQYF.

This clone appeared once. This sequence joins TRBV9 and TRBJ2-5, with D possibly being TRBD2 (7 bases). V was pared by 4 bases and J by 5 bases, with 18 bases between. Germline V CDR1 and CDR2: SGDLS, YYNGEE. The CDR3 contains 15 residues. CDR3 region: CASSKGLGGGETQYF. In DNA, the CDR3 is TGTGCCAGCAGCAAGGGTTTAGGGGGGGGTGAGACCCAGTACTTC.

The rearrangement joins TRBV5-1 to TRBJ2-3; D gene uncertain. Germline assignment: CDR1 SGHRS and CDR2 YFSETQ. V was cut by 1 base and J by 2 bases, with 8 bases left in between. The CDR3 runs to 14 residues. CDR3 nucleotide sequence: TGCGCCAGCAGCTTGTACATTCTCACAGATACGCAGTATTTT. Protein sequence: CASSLYILTDTQYF.

This clone was seen ten or more times. This rearrangement joins TRBV12-3 or TRBV12-4 to TRBJ1-6, with D perhaps TRBD1 (5 bases). The CDR3 has 9 amino acids. Trimming took 6 bases from V and 19 from J, leaving 10 bases between them. CDR3 sequence reads: CASSYRSHF. The CDR3 nucleotides are TGTGCCAGCAGCTACAGGTCTCACTTT.

The chain links TRBV5-4 to TRBJ1-2, with a weak D call TRBD1 (6 bases). Germline assignment: CDR1 SGHNT and CDR2 YYREEE (reference sequence). V lost 2 bases and J lost 5, with 13 bases in between. This CDR3 contains 14 residues. DNA of the CDR3: TGTGCCAGCAGCTTTAACAGGGTGAAATATGGCTACACCTTC. This encodes CASSFNRVKYGYTF.

The chain uses TRBV9 and TRBJ2-2; 8 bases are a match to TRBD1. Germline CDR1 SGDLS, CDR2 YYNGEE. The CDR3 has 15 amino acids. V gave up 0 bases and J gave up 4 bases; unmatched junction bases: 2. The CDR3: CASSVGDRITGELFF. CDR3 DNA sequence: TGTGCCAGCAGCGTAGGGGACAGGATCACCGGGGAGCTGTTTTTT. The full variable domain, its missing parts supplied by reference TRBV9 and TRBJ2-2, is DSGVTQTPKHLITATGQRVTLRCSPRSGDLSVYWYQQSLDQGLQFLIQYYNGEERAKGNILERFSAQQFPDLHSELNLSSLELGDSALYFCASSVGDRITGELFFGEGSRLTVL.

The chain combines TRBV18 with TRBJ2-7; perhaps TRBD2 as D (5 bases). V was clipped by 0 bases and J by 3 bases, with 9 bases between them. The germline V gene has CDR1 KGHSH and CDR2 LQKENI. The CDR3 has 14 amino acids. The CDR3 region has the DNA TGTGCCAGCTCACCACCGGCTAGCCGCTACGAGCAGTACTTC. This encodes CASSPPASRYEQYF.

V usage is TRBV7-9 and J usage is TRBJ1-1, with 10 bases matching TRBD1. With V trimmed by 1 base and J by 1 base, 0 bases remained unmatched. Germline-derived CDR1 and CDR2 are SEHNR and FQNEAQ (reference sequence). The CDR3 totals 15 residues. The CDR3 spells CASSLGQGANTEAFF. CDR3 DNA sequence: TGTGCCAGCAGCTTAGGACAGGGGGCGAACACTGAAGCTTTCTTT. The whole variable domain, remainder taken from reference TRBV7-9 and TRBJ1-1, is DTGVSQNPRHKITKRGQNVTFRCDPISEHNRLYWYRQTLGQGPEFLTYFQNEAQLEKSRLLSDRFSAERPKGSFSTLEIQRTEQGDSAMYLCASSLGQGANTEAFFGQGTRLTVV.

The rearrangement links TRBV24-1 to TRBJ2-3; 7 bases line up with TRBD1. V gave up 9 bases and J gave up 0 bases; unmatched junction bases: 5. From germline, CDR1 is KGHDR and CDR2 SFDVKD. The CDR3 loop spans 14 amino acids. CDR3 DNA sequence: TGTGCCACCGGACAGGTGACTAGCACAGATACGCAGTATTTT. It translates to CATGQVTSTDTQYF.

The chain couples TRBV4-1 to TRBJ2-2, with TRBD1 as a possible D gene (5 bases). Germline-derived CDR1 and CDR2 are MGHRA and YSYEKL. This CDR3 has 16 amino acids. V lost 0 bases, J lost 6 bases, and 14 bases lay in between. CDR3 coding DNA: TGCGCCAGCAGCCAAGATTCAGGCCAGGGCGCCGGGGAGCTGTTTTTT. Its translation: CASSQDSGQGAGELFF.

This clone was recorded only once. This CDR3 reads CASRWGVRAGELFF. CDR3 in DNA: TGTGCCAGCAGGTGGGGGGTTCGGGCCGGGGAGCTGTTTTTT. The chain employs TRBV2 and TRBJ2-2; weak D call: TRBD2 (6 bases). Germline CDR1 SNHLY, CDR2 FYNNEI. The ends were cut back, 6 bases at V and 6 bases at J, with 14 bases in the middle. The CDR3 runs to 14 residues.

Only one count was recorded for this clone. This chain links TRBV5-6 with TRBJ2-2; possibly TRBD1 for D (6 bases). V was clipped by 1 base and J by 7 bases, with 14 bases between them. The CDR3 has 15 amino acids. Germline CDR1 reads SGHDT; CDR2 reads YYEEEE. The CDR3 region has the DNA TGTGCCAGCAGCTTGCACAGGGAATGGAACGGGGAGCTGTTTTTT. Translating it yields CASSLHREWNGELFF.

This chain joins TRBV29-1 and TRBJ2-1, with D maybe TRBD2 (6 bases). CDR1 is SQVTM, CDR2 ANQGSEA, per germline. This CDR3 region has 12 residues. Trimming removed 6 bases at V and 8 bases at J, with 14 bases between. In DNA, the CDR3 is TGCAGCGTGGATAAAAGGGAGGATGAGCAGTTCTTC. This translates into CSVDKREDEQFF.